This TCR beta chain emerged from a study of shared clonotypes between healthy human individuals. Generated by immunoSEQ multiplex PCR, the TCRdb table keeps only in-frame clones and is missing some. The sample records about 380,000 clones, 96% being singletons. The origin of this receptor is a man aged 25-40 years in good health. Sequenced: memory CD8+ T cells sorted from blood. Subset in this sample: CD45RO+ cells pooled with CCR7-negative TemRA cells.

CDR3 in DNA: TGTGCCAGCAGCTTGGCAGGACAGGGGGTCACAGATACGCAGTATTTT. The encoded protein is CASSLAGQGVTDTQYF. V gene TRBV5-4 combines with J gene TRBJ2-3; 10 bases fit TRBD1. Germline-derived CDR1 and CDR2 are SGHNT and YYREEE (reference sequence). This CDR3 spans 16 amino acids. V lost 0 bases, J lost 2 bases, and 3 bases stayed unmatched. Looking up the rest from reference TRBV5-4 and TRBJ2-3 gives the full variable domain: ETGVTQSPTHLIKTRGQQVTLRCSSQSGHNTVSWYQQALGQGPQFIFQYYREEENGRGNFPPRFSGLQFPNYSSELNVNALELDDSALYLCASSLAGQGVTDTQYFGPGTRLTVL.